This record covers a single TCR beta chain. Per germline, CDR1 MDHEN and CDR2 SYDVKM. This CDR3 is 14 amino acids long. V was clipped by 6 bases and J by 5 bases; unmatched bases: 8. This record comes from a study of blood T cell repertoires in COVID-19. Only in-frame clones appear in the TCRdb table, and some are missing; sequencing was by immunoSEQ multiplex PCR. This table holds around 300,000 clones, around nine tenths found once. The J gene is TRBJ2-3, the V gene TRBV28, with 7 positions matching TRBD2. Sequencing input: PBMCs or T cells enriched from blood (not recorded which). The clonotype comes from a woman aged 55 to 70 who had recovered from COVID-19. The CDR3 loop is CASRPTSPRDTQYF. CDR3 in DNA: TGTGCCAGCAGGCCGACTAGCCCCAGAGATACGCAGTATTTT.